The 9 T cell receptor beta chains presented below share a single source sample, sequenced in a study of T cell repertoires in cytomegalovirus infection. No antigen has been identified for these receptors. MiXCR was run by TCRdb on the reads, yielding one entry per CDR3 protein. The sample shows fewer than 1,000,000 distinct CDR3 sequences, approximately 30% of them seen only once. This material consisted of cultured CD8+ T cells from PBMCs, taken from culture after CMV antigen stimulation. The receptors here all came from a human donor in good health (CMV status not recorded). Some clones in this sample may be carry-over from other donors' samples.

This rearrangement joins TRBV29-1 to TRBJ1-2; D uncertain. The CDR3 loop spans 15 amino acids. Trimming removed 5 bases from V and 2 bases from J, with 18 bases in between. The V gene's germline CDR1 is SQVTM and CDR2 ANQGSEA. The CDR3 loop reads CSVRRPGVPNYGYTF. The CDR3, as DNA: TGCAGCGTTAGGAGGCCTGGGGTTCCGAACTATGGCTACACCTTC.

This clonotype was counted many times. The genes are TRBV7-2 and TRBJ1-6, with TRBD1 as a possible D gene (5 bases). This CDR3 is 16 amino acids long. Germline CDR1 is SGHTA and CDR2 is FQGNSA. The germline V and J ends were trimmed by 5 bases and 4 bases, with 15 bases remaining between them. CDR3 in amino acids: CASSPWTSLYNSPLHF. For the CDR3, the DNA is TGTGCCAGCAGCCCCTGGACATCCCTGTATAATTCACCCCTCCACTTT.

As DNA, the CDR3 is TGTGCCAGCAGTTTTATGACAGGGTGGACCTACGAGCAGTACTTC. It encodes CASSFMTGWTYEQYF. The genes are TRBV7-6 and TRBJ2-7; 7 bases are shared with TRBD1. This CDR3 spans 15 amino acids. From germline, CDR1 is SGHVS and CDR2 FNYEAQ. With 6 bases clipped from V and 2 bases from J, the junction kept 10 bases outside the gene matches.

This clonotype has a handful of counts. J is TRBJ1-1 and V is TRBV12-3 or TRBV12-4; D gene uncertain. The CDR3 runs to 15 residues. V gave up 3 bases and J gave up 0 bases, with 11 bases separating them. CDR3 amino acids: CASSFGWGLNTEAFF. In DNA, the CDR3 is TGTGCCAGCAGTTTTGGTTGGGGTTTGAACACTGAAGCTTTCTTT.

The chain joins TRBV20-1 to TRBJ2-7; perhaps TRBD2 as D (7 bases). Germline-derived CDR1 and CDR2 are DFQATT and SNEGSKA (reference sequence). The CDR3 runs 18 residues. The V gene lost 5 bases and the J gene lost 0 bases, with 26 bases spanning the gap. CDR3 DNA sequence: TGCAGTGCTGCCCTGGGGGGGCCCAATCTTAGGAGCTCCTACGAGCAGTACTTC. Amino acid sequence: CSAALGGPNLRSSYEQYF.

On this clonotype: A single base separates this from a much larger clone, so it may be a read error. The genes are TRBV4-2 and TRBJ2-5; 8 bases align to TRBD2. The CDR3 has 17 residues. The ends lost 4 bases at V and 9 bases at J; junction bases unmatched: 19. CDR1 LGHNA and CDR2 YNFKEQ come from the germline V gene. CDR3 sequence: CASSRIAPGLVQKPQYF. The CDR3 DNA reads as TGTGCCAGCAGCCGGATTGCGCCGGGACTAGTTCAGAAGCCCCAGTACTTC.

This clonotype was counted a few times. The chain employs TRBV4-3 and TRBJ2-3; TRBD1 matches at 11 bases. This CDR3 contains 17 residues. Losses at the gene ends were 2 bases for V and 1 base for J; bases not matched to a gene: 5. Germline-derived CDR1 and CDR2 are LGHNA and YSLEER. CDR3 bases: TGCGCCAGCAGCCAAAGGACAGGGGGCGGGCGCACAGATACGCAGTATTTT. Its translation is CASSQRTGGGRTDTQYF.

Only a few counts were recorded for this clonotype. The genes are TRBV7-6 and TRBJ1-1; D might be TRBD1 (5 bases). The V gene lost 4 bases and the J gene lost 1 base, with 10 bases spanning the gap. The CDR3 runs 14 residues. The germline gives CDR1 SGHVS, CDR2 FNYEAQ. The CDR3 DNA reads as TGTGCCAGCAGCTCCCCAGGGACGAACACTGAAGCTTTCTTT. It translates to CASSSPGTNTEAFF.

The V gene is TRBV7-6, the J gene TRBJ2-1, with 14 bases that match TRBD2. In germline, CDR1 is SGHVS, CDR2 FNYEAQ. The CDR3 sequence is 16 residues long. The J segment lost 5 bases and the V segment lost 5 bases, leaving 5 bases of the junction unmatched. The CDR3 DNA follows: TGTGCCAGCAGCCCCCAGGGACTAGCGGGGGACAATGAGCAGTTCTTC. Its translation: CASSPQGLAGDNEQFF.